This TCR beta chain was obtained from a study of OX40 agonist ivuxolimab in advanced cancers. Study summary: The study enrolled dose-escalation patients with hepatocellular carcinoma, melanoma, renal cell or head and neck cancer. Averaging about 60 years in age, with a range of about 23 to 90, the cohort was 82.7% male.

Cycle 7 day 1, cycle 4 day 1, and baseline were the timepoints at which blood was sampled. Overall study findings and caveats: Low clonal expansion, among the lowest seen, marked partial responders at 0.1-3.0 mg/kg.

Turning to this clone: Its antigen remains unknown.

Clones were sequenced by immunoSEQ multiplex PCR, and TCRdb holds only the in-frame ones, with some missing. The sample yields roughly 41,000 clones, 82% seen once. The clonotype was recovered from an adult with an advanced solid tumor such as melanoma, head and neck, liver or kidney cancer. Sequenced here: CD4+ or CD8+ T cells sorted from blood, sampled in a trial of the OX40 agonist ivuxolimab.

In DNA form, the CDR3 reads TGTGCCAGCAGTGTCGGGACAGAAGAGACCCAGTACTTC. Translated, it gives CASSVGTEETQYF. The chain links TRBV2 to TRBJ2-5; 7 positions agree with TRBD1. This CDR3 region has 13 residues. The germline CDR1 and CDR2 sequences are SNHLY and FYNNEI. V trimming: 4 bases; J trimming: 3 bases; junction bases outside the gene matches: 2. The full variable domain, with the rest looked up from reference TRBV2 and TRBJ2-5, is EPEVTQTPSHQVTQMGQEVILRCVPISNHLYFYWYRQILGQKVEFLVSFYNNEISEKSEIFDDQFSVERPDGSNFTLKIRSTKLEDSAMYFCASSVGTEETQYFGPGTRLLVL.